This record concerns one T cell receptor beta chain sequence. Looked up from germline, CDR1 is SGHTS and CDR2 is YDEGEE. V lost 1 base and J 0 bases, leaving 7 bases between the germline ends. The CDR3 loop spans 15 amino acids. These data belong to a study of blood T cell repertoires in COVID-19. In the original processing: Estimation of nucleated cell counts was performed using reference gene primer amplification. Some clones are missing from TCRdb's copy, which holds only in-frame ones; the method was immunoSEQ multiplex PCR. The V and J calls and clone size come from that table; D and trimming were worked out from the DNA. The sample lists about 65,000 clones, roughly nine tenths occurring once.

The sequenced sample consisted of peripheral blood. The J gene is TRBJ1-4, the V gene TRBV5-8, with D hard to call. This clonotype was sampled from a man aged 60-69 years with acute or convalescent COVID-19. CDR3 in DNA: TGTGCCAGCAGCTTGTCGGGAACAACTAATGAAAAACTGTTTTTT. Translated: CASSLSGTTNEKLFF.